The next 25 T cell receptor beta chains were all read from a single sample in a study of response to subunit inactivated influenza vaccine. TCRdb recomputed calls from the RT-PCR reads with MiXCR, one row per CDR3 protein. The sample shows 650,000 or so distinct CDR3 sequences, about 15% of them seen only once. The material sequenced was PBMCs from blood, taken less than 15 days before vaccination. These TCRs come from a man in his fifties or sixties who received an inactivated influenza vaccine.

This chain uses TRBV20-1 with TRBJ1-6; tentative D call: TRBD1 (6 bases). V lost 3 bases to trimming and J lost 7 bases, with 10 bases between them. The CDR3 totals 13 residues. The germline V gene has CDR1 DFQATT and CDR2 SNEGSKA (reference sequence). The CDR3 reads CSARGTRNSPLHF. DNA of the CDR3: TGCAGTGCTAGGGGGACACGCAATTCACCCCTCCACTTT.

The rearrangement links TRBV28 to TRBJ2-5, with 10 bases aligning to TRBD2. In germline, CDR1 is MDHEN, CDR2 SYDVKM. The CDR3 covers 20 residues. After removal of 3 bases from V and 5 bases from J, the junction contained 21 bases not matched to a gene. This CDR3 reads CASSLVVASGRGALIETQYF. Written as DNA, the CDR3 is TGTGCCAGCAGTTTGGTAGTGGCTAGCGGGAGAGGGGCCCTAATTGAGACCCAGTACTTC.

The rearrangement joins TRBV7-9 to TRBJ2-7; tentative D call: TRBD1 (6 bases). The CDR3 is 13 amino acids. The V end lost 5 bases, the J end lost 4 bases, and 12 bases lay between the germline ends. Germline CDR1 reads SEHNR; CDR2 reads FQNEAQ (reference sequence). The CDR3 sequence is CASSPRQEYEQYF. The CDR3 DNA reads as TGTGCCAGCAGCCCTCGACAGGAGTACGAGCAGTACTTC.

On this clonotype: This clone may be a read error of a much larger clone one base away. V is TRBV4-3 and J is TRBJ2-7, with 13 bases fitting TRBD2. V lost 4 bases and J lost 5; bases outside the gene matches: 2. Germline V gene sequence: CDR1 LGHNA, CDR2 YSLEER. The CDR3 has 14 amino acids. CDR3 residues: CASSRTSGSHEQYF. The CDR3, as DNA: TGCGCCAGCAGCCGGACTAGCGGGAGCCACGAGCAGTACTTC.

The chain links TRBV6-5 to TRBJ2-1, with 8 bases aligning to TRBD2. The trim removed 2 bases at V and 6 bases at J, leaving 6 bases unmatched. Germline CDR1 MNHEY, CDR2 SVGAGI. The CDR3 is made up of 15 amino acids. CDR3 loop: CASSYVQREFNEQFF. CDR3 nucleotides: TGTGCCAGCAGTTACGTCCAGCGGGAGTTCAATGAGCAGTTCTTC.

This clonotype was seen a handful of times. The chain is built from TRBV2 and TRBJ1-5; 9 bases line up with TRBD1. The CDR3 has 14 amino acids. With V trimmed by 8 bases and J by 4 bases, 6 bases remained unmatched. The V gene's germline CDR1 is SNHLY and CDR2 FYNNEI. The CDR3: CASGGQGGNQPQHF. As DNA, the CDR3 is TGTGCCAGCGGGGGACAGGGTGGAAATCAGCCCCAGCATTTT.

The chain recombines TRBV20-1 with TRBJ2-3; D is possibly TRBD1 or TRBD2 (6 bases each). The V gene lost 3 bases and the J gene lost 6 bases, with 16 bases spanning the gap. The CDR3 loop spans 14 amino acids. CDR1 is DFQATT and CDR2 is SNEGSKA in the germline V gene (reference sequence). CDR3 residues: CSARGGILGDTQYF. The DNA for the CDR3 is TGCAGTGCTAGGGGGGGCATCCTGGGGGATACGCAGTATTTT.

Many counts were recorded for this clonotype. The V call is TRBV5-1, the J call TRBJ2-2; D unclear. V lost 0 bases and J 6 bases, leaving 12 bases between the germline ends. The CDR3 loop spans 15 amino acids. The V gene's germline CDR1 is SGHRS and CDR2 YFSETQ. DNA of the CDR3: TGCGCCAGCAGCTTGGAGAGCCCCCCGGCCGGGGAGCTGTTTTTT. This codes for CASSLESPPAGELFF. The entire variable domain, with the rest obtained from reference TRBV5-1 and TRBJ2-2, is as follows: KAGVTQTPRYLIKTRGQQVTLSCSPISGHRSVSWYQQTPGQGLQFLFEYFSETQRNKGNFPGRFSGRQFSNSRSEMNVSTLELGDSALYLCASSLESPPAGELFFGEGSRLTVL.

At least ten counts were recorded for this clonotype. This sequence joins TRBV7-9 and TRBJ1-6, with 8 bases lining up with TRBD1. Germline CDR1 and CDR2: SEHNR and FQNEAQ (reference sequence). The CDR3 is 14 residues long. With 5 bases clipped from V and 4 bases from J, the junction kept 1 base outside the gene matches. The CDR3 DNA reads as TGTGCCAGCAGCGGACAGGGTTATAATTCACCCCTCCACTTT. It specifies CASSGQGYNSPLHF. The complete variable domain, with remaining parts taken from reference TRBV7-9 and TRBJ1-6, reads DTGVSQNPRHKITKRGQNVTFRCDPISEHNRLYWYRQTLGQGPEFLTYFQNEAQLEKSRLLSDRFSAERPKGSFSTLEIQRTEQGDSAMYLCASSGQGYNSPLHFGNGTRLTVT.

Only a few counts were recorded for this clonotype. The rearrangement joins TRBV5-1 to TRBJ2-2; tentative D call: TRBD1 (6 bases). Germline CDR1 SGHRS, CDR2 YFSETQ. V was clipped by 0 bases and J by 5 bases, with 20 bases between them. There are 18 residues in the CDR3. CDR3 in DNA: TGCGCCAGCAGCTTGGGGCCTTTTCGGCAGGGGCCGACCGGGGAGCTGTTTTTT. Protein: CASSLGPFRQGPTGELFF.

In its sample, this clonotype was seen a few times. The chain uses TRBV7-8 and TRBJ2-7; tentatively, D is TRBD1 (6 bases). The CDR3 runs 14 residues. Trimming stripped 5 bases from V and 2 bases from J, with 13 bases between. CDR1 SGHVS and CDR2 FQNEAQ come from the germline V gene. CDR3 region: CASSPRDTTYEQYF. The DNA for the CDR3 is TGTGCCAGCAGCCCTAGGGACACTACCTACGAGCAGTACTTC.

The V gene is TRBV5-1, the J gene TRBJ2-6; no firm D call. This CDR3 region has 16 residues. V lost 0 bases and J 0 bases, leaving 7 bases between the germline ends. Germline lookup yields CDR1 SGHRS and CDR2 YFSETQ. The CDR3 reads CASSLVMGSGANVLTF. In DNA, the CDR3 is TGCGCCAGCAGCTTGGTCATGGGCTCTGGGGCCAACGTCCTGACTTTC. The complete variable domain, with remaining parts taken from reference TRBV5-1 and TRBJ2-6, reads KAGVTQTPRYLIKTRGQQVTLSCSPISGHRSVSWYQQTPGQGLQFLFEYFSETQRNKGNFPGRFSGRQFSNSRSEMNVSTLELGDSALYLCASSLVMGSGANVLTFGAGSRLTVL.

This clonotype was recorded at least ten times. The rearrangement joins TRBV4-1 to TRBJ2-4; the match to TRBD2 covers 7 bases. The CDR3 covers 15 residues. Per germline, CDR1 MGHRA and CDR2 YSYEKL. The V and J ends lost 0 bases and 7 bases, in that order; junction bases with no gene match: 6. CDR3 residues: CASSQDGGVGNIQYF. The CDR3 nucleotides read TGCGCCAGCAGCCAAGATGGGGGGGTGGGGAACATTCAGTACTTC.

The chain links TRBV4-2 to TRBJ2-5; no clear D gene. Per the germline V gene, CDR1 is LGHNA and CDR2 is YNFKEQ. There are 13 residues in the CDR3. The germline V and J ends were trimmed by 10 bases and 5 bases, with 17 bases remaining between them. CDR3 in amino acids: CAIGPGLEETQYF. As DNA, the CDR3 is TGTGCCATTGGCCCCGGGCTTGAGGAGACCCAGTACTTC.

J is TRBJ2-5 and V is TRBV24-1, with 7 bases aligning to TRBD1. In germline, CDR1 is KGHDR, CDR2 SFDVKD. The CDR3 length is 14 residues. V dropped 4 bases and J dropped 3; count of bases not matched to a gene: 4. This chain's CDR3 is CATSDLDREETQYF. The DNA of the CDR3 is TGTGCCACCAGTGACCTCGACAGGGAAGAGACCCAGTACTTC.

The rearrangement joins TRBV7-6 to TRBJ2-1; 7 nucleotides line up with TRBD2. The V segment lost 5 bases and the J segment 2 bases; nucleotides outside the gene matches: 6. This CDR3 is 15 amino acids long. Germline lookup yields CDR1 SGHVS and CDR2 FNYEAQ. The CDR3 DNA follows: TGTGCCAGCAGCCACGATGGGGGGGCCTACAATGAGCAGTTCTTC. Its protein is CASSHDGGAYNEQFF.

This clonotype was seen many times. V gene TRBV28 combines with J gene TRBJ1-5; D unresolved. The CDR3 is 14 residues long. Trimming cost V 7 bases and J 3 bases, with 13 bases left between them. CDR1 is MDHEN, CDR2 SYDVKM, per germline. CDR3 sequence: CASMTMSNNQPQHF. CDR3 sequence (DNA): TGTGCCAGCATGACTATGTCAAACAATCAGCCCCAGCATTTT.

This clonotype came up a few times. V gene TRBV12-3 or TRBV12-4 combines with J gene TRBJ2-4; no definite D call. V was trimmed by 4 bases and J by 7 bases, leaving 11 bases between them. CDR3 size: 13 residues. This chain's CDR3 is CASSSLGQNIQYF. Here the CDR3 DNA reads TGTGCCAGCAGTTCATTGGGCCAGAACATTCAGTACTTC.

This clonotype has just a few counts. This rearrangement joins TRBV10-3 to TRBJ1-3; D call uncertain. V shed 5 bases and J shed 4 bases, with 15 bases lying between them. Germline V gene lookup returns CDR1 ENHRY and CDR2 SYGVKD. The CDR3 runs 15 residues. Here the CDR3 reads CAISNPGVGGNTIYF. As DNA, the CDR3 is TGTGCCATCAGTAACCCCGGGGTTGGAGGAAACACCATATATTTT.

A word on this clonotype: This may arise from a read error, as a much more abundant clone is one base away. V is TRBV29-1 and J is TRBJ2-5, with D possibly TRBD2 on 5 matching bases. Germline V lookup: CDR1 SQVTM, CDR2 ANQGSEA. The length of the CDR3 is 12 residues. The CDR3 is CSVAGYGETQNF. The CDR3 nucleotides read TGCAGCGTTGCGGGGTACGGAGAGACCCAGAACTTC.

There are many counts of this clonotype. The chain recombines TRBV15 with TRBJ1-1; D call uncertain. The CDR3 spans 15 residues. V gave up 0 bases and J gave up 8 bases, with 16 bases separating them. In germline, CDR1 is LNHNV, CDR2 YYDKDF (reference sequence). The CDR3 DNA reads TGTGCCACCAGCAGAGATCTAGACGTAATATCAGAAGCTTTCTTT. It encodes CATSRDLDVISEAFF. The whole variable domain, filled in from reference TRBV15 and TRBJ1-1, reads DAMVIQNPRYQVTQFGKPVTLSCSQTLNHNVMYWYQQKSSQAPKLLFHYYDKDFNNEADTPDNFQSRRPNTSFCFLDIRSPGLGDTAMYLCATSRDLDVISEAFFGQGTRLTVV.

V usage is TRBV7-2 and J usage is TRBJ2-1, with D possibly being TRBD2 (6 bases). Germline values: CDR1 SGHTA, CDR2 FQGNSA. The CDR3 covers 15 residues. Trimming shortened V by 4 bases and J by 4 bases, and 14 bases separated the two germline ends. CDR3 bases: TGTGCCAGCAGCTCACGTCGGGGGTCGTACAATGAGCAGTTCTTC. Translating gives CASSSRRGSYNEQFF.

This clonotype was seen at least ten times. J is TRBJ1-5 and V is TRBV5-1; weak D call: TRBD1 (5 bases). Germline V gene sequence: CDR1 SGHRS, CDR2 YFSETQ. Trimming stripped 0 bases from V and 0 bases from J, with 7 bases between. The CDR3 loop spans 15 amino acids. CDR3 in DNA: TGCGCCAGCAGCTTGGCCGGGGGTAGCAATCAGCCCCAGCATTTT. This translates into CASSLAGGSNQPQHF.

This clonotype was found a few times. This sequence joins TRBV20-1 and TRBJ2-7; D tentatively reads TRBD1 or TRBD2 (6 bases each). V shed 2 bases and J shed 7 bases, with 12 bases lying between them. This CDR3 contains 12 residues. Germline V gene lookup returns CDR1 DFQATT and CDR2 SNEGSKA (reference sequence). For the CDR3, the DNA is TGCAGTGCTAGACGGGGGCCGGGAGAGCAGTACTTC. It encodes CSARRGPGEQYF.

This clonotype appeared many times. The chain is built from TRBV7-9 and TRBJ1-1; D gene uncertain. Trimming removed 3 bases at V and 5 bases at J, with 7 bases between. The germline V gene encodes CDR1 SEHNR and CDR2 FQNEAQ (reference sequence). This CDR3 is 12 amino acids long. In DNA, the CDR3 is TGTGCCAGCAGCTTCGAGGGAACTGAAGCTTTCTTT. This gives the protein CASSFEGTEAFF.